The 12 T cell receptor beta chains below were found in one sample sequenced in a study of blood T cell repertoires in COVID-19. Data came from immunoSEQ multiplex PCR; TCRdb stores just in-frame clones and leaves some out. The sample lists approximately 470,000 clones, roughly 90% occurring once. Sequencing input: PBMCs or T cells enriched from blood (not recorded which). The receptors were sampled from a woman aged 18-30 years who had recovered from COVID-19.

CDR3 in amino acids: CASSSWGRTDTQYF. The CDR3, as DNA: TGCGCCAGCAGTTCGTGGGGGAGGACAGATACGCAGTATTTT. V usage is TRBV10-1 and J usage is TRBJ2-3; tentative D call: TRBD2 (6 bases). This CDR3 region has 14 residues. V was shortened by 5 bases and J by 3 bases, with 12 bases between the two germline ends. Germline V gives CDR1 WNHNN, CDR2 SYGVQD (reference sequence).

The chain carries TRBV5-4 and TRBJ2-7; no clear D. CDR3 length equals 12 residues. The V gene's germline CDR1 is SGHNT and CDR2 YYREEE (reference sequence). Between the trimmed V and J ends, which lost 4 bases and 6 bases, there was a span of 11 bases. CDR3 protein: CASSESLGEQYF. In nucleotides, the CDR3 is TGTGCCAGCAGCGAAAGCCTCGGCGAGCAGTACTTC.

The chain couples TRBV27 to TRBJ1-4, with D unresolved. Germline V gene lookup returns CDR1 MNHEY and CDR2 SMNVEV (reference sequence). Trimming took off 5 bases at V and 5 bases at J, with 12 bases between the two ends. The CDR3 is 14 residues long. The chain's CDR3 is CASSQIPLNEKLFF. Here the CDR3 DNA reads TGTGCCAGCAGTCAAATCCCTCTAAATGAAAAACTGTTTTTT.

The chain recombines TRBV7-9 with TRBJ1-6; D unresolved. The CDR3 has 17 amino acids. CDR1 and CDR2 (germline): SEHNR, FQNEAQ (reference sequence). Trimming stripped 2 bases from V and 6 bases from J, with 17 bases between. CDR3 protein: CASSLSIWGRGNSPLHF. The CDR3 DNA reads as TGTGCCAGCAGCTTATCAATTTGGGGTCGGGGTAATTCACCCCTCCACTTT.

This clone was seen more than once but under ten times. V is TRBV4-1 and J is TRBJ1-2; no definite D call. The CDR3 totals 16 residues. Trimming removed 1 base from V and 1 base from J, with 13 bases in between. Germline loops: CDR1 MGHRA, CDR2 YSYEKL. CDR3 residues: CASSQVDMGFNYGYTF. The CDR3 DNA reads as TGCGCCAGCAGCCAAGTTGATATGGGCTTTAACTATGGCTACACCTTC.

The chain links TRBV7-2 to TRBJ2-5; D remains unclear. There are 13 residues in the CDR3. Germline CDR1 and CDR2: SGHTA and FQGNSA. V lost 7 bases and J 4 bases, leaving 13 bases between the germline ends. The CDR3 DNA is TGTGCCAGCATTGTTAGTTTTGGAGAGACCCAGTACTTC. Its translation is CASIVSFGETQYF.

The rearrangement links TRBV25-1 to TRBJ1-1; D is ambiguous. Germline CDR1 MGHDK, CDR2 SYGVNS. V was clipped by 4 bases and J by 6 bases, with 15 bases between them. This CDR3 comprises 14 residues. DNA for the CDR3: TGTGCCAGCAGTGTATCGGGAGGGTATGCTGAAGCTTTCTTT. As protein: CASSVSGGYAEAFF.

This chain links TRBV3-1 (or the pseudogene TRBV3-2) with TRBJ2-2; tentative D call: TRBD2 (5 bases). V lost 4 bases and J 6 bases, leaving 6 bases between the germline ends. Germline CDR1 LGHDT, CDR2 YNNKEL (reference sequence). This CDR3 region has 12 residues. For the CDR3, the DNA is TGTGCCAGCAGCCCCGGGGCCGGGGAGCTGTTTTTT. It codes for CASSPGAGELFF.

The chain carries TRBV11-3 and TRBJ2-2, with a weak D call TRBD2 (7 bases). The CDR3 sequence is 16 residues long. The germline V and J ends were trimmed by 4 bases and 7 bases, with 19 bases remaining between them. Germline CDR1 reads SGHNT; CDR2 reads YENEEA. The chain's CDR3 is CASSSMGGPWDGELFF. The CDR3 DNA sequence: TGTGCCAGCAGCTCGATGGGGGGGCCCTGGGACGGGGAGCTGTTTTTT.

The chain combines TRBV5-6 with TRBJ1-1; D might be TRBD1 (6 bases). Germline assignment: CDR1 SGHDT and CDR2 YYEEEE. This CDR3 comprises 15 residues. Trimming took off 0 bases at V and 5 bases at J, with 14 bases between the two ends. The CDR3 is CASSLAYRQGTEAFF. The DNA for the CDR3 is TGTGCCAGCAGCTTGGCCTATCGGCAGGGGACTGAAGCTTTCTTT. The variable domain in full, with the rest retrieved from reference TRBV5-6 and TRBJ1-1, is DAGVTQSPTHLIKTRGQQVTLRCSPKSGHDTVSWYQQALGQGPQFIFQYYEEEERQRGNFPDRFSGHQFPNYSSELNVNALLLGDSALYLCASSLAYRQGTEAFFGQGTRLTVV.

The CDR3 loop is CASTREDTIYF. Here the CDR3 DNA reads TGTGCCAGCACCCGGGAGGACACCATATATTTT. This rearrangement joins TRBV6-6 to TRBJ1-3, with D hard to call. Germline assignment: CDR1 MNHNY and CDR2 SVGAGI (reference sequence). V was pared by 7 bases and J by 8 bases, with 9 bases between. This CDR3 has 11 residues.

The V call is TRBV13, the J call TRBJ2-7; 12 nucleotides agree with TRBD1. The V segment lost 4 bases and the J segment 6 bases; nucleotides outside the gene matches: 4. The CDR3 extends over 14 amino acids. Germline V lookup: CDR1 PRHDT, CDR2 FYEKMQ (reference sequence). The CDR3 region is CASSSGQGAGEQYF. In DNA, the CDR3 is TGTGCCAGCAGCTCGGGACAGGGGGCAGGCGAGCAGTACTTC.